This is a list of T cell receptor beta chains from one sample in a study of Graves' ophthalmopathy and Graves' hyperthyroidism. TCRdb processed the multiplex PCR reads anew with MiXCR; each CDR3 protein has one entry. The table lists hundreds of thousands of distinct CDR3 sequences, around a fifth of them singletons. The specimen was peripheral blood. Source of these receptors: a woman aged 18 to 35 with stable Graves' hyperthyroidism. Some clones in this sample may be carry-over from other donors' samples. The conserved cysteine and the conserved F or W are not part of the CDR3 here.

V gene: TRBV3-1
J gene: TRBJ1-1
CDR3 protein: ASTLHVNTEAF

V gene: TRBV6-5
J gene: TRBJ1-1
CDR3 protein: ASKRTANTEAF

V gene: TRBV6-5
J gene: TRBJ1-2
CDR3 protein: ASSYSSRGSGYGYT

V gene: TRBV6-1
J gene: TRBJ2-5
CDR3 protein: ASSEITGTETQY

V gene: TRBV19
J gene: TRBJ1-5
CDR3 protein: ASSIVAQQGNQPQH

V gene: TRBV20-1
J gene: TRBJ1-5
CDR3 protein: SASPTGNQPQH

V gene: TRBV6-2/TRBV6-3
J gene: TRBJ1-1
CDR3 protein: ASSYSRGTGAAF

V gene: TRBV6-1
J gene: TRBJ1-3
CDR3 protein: ASKANSGNTIY

V gene: TRBV7-2
J gene: TRBJ1-1
CDR3 protein: ASSRGVSWDTEAF

V gene: TRBV20-1
J gene: TRBJ2-5
CDR3 protein: SASDGQKAQY

V gene: TRBV7-1
J gene: TRBJ2-6
CDR3 protein: ASSSLPTTGSALGANVLT

V gene: TRBV9
J gene: TRBJ1-2
CDR3 protein: ASSVEGDPYGYT

V gene: TRBV5-1
J gene: TRBJ2-2
CDR3 protein: ASSLAHNTGELF

V gene: TRBV11-3
J gene: TRBJ1-6
CDR3 protein: ASSLEGSGLEALH

V gene: TRBV20-1
J gene: TRBJ2-7
CDR3 protein: SARNSGGAYEQY

V gene: TRBV4-1
J gene: TRBJ2-5
CDR3 protein: ASSRGSIQETQY

V gene: TRBV28
J gene: TRBJ1-5
CDR3 protein: ASSFSEEGTRH

V gene: TRBV20-1
J gene: TRBJ1-2
CDR3 protein: SARAQSRALNYGYT

V gene: TRBV9
J gene: TRBJ2-5
CDR3 protein: ASSVYGGAGETQY

V gene: TRBV7-3
J gene: TRBJ1-1
CDR3 protein: ASSLTTGGIAF

V gene: TRBV19
J gene: TRBJ1-5
CDR3 protein: ASSINFNQPQH

V gene: TRBV6-5
J gene: TRBJ1-5
CDR3 protein: ASSYGGLNQPQH

V gene: TRBV28
J gene: TRBJ1-1
CDR3 protein: ASSSALPNTEAF

V gene: TRBV20-1
J gene: TRBJ2-7
CDR3 protein: SATAPGQGPYEQY

V gene: TRBV18
J gene: TRBJ2-5
CDR3 protein: ASSPPSSETQY

V gene: TRBV28
J gene: TRBJ1-2
CDR3 protein: ASSSALGSYGYT

V gene: TRBV12-3/TRBV12-4
J gene: TRBJ1-5
CDR3 protein: ASSLGVSSEH

V gene: TRBV4-1
J gene: TRBJ2-7
CDR3 protein: ASSPGLAEAYEQY

V gene: TRBV6-5
J gene: TRBJ2-7
CDR3 protein: ASSYSFPRTQLYEQY

V gene: TRBV6-1
J gene: TRBJ2-7
CDR3 protein: ASSEAPGGEQY

V gene: TRBV27
J gene: TRBJ1-2
CDR3 protein: ASSSLTGGLDGYT

V gene: TRBV6-1
J gene: TRBJ1-6
CDR3 protein: ASSGPFFQGNSPLH

V gene: TRBV6-5
J gene: TRBJ2-5
CDR3 protein: ASSYSMGRLGKETQY

V gene: TRBV28
J gene: TRBJ1-5
CDR3 protein: ASSLGPGRNRDQPQH

V gene: TRBV20-1
J gene: TRBJ2-7
CDR3 protein: SARLYEQY

V gene: TRBV5-6
J gene: TRBJ1-6
CDR3 protein: ASSLAYRDHSPLH

V gene: TRBV6-5
J gene: TRBJ1-2
CDR3 protein: ASSYSFEGSNGYT

V gene: TRBV6-1
J gene: TRBJ2-5
CDR3 protein: ASSVLTRHQETQY

V gene: TRBV20-1
J gene: TRBJ2-7
CDR3 protein: SARDSRGLAYEQY

V gene: TRBV2
J gene: TRBJ1-5
CDR3 protein: ASPLGRPYRGNQPQH

V gene: TRBV12-3/TRBV12-4
J gene: TRBJ2-5
CDR3 protein: AASTSGGLGETQY